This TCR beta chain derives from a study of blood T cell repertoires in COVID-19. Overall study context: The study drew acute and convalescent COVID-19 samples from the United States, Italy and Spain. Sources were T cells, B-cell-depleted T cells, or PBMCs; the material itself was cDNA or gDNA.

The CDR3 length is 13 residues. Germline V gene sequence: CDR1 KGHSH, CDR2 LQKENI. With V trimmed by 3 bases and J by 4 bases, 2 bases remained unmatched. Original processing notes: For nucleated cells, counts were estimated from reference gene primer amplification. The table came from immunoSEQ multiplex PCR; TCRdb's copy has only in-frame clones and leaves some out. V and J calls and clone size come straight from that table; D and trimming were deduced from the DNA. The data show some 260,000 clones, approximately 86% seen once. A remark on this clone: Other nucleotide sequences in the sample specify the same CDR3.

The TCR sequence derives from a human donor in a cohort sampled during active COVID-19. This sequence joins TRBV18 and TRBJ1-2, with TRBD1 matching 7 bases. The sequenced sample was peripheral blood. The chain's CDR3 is CASSPPGGYGYTF. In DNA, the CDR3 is TGTGCCAGCTCACCCCCAGGGGGCTATGGCTACACCTTC.